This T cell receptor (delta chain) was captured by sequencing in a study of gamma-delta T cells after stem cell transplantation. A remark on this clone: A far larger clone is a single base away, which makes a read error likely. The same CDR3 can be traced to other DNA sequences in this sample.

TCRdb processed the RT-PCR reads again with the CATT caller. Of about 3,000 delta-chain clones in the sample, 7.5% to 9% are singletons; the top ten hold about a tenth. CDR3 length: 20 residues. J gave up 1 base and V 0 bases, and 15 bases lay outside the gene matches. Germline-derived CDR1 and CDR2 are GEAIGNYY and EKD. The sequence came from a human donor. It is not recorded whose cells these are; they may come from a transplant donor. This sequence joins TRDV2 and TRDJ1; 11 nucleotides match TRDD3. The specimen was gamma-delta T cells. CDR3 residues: CACDTVRLGDTEGTTDKLIF. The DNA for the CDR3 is TGTGCCTGTGACACCGTACGCCTGGGGGATACTGAGGGGACCACCGATAAACTCATCTTT.